The present entry profiles one T cell receptor (beta chain) with its context. The sample comes from a study of T cell changes during pregnancy in multiple sclerosis. The V gene lost 3 bases and the J gene lost 4 bases, with 14 bases spanning the gap. Germline CDR1 and CDR2: SGDLS and YYNGEE. CDR3 length equals 15 residues. The table came from immunoSEQ multiplex PCR; TCRdb's copy has only in-frame clones and leaves some out. The sample includes approximately 85,000 clones, approximately 91% of them seen just once. V gene TRBV9 combines with J gene TRBJ2-1, with TRBD2 as a possible D gene (6 bases). The specimen was peripheral blood, collected in the first trimester of pregnancy. The clonotype was recovered from a female donor with multiple sclerosis, enrolled in a pregnancy study. This chain's CDR3 is CASSEERVSYNEQFF. The CDR3 bases are TGTGCCAGCAGCGAGGAGCGGGTTTCATACAATGAGCAGTTCTTC.